The T cell receptor (beta chain) under discussion was sequenced for a study of human T cells and chemical hapten exposure. Germline V gene sequence: CDR1 SGHRS, CDR2 YFSETQ. Trimming cost V 4 bases and J 5 bases, with 15 bases left between them. This CDR3 has 15 amino acids. As for time point: patch test 1, 2 weeks after DPC sensitization. Treatment described: therapeutic diphenylcyclopropenone sensitization with weekly scalp DPC. Total RNA came from unfractionated whole blood. TCRdb reanalysed the RACE reads using MiXCR and keeps one entry per CDR3 protein. The table lists about 34,000 distinct CDR3 sequences, more than 6% of them singletons. This clonotype occurred a few times.

This specimen was whole blood, taken in connection with sensitization to the hapten diphenylcyclopropenone (DPC). This chain connects TRBV5-1 to TRBJ1-4, with D maybe TRBD1 (5 bases). The TCR sequence derives from a woman aged 25-40 years with alopecia areata. Some clones in this sample may be carry-over from other donors' samples. In DNA, the CDR3 is TGCGCCAGCAGCACTGACGGGACCCAGAATGAAAAACTGTTTTTT. Translated: CASSTDGTQNEKLFF. The complete variable domain, with remaining parts taken from reference TRBV5-1 and TRBJ1-4, reads KAGVTQTPRYLIKTRGQQVTLSCSPISGHRSVSWYQQTPGQGLQFLFEYFSETQRNKGNFPGRFSGRQFSNSRSEMNVSTLELGDSALYLCASSTDGTQNEKLFFGSGTQLSVL.